This is a list of T cell receptor beta chains from one sample in a study of CD8 T cells in ankylosing spondylitis. Using its own MiXCR run on the 5' RACE reads, TCRdb lists one record per CDR3 protein. In the table there are approximately 300,000 distinct CDR3 sequences, 6.5% to 10% of which are singletons. Material: blood, either unsorted or a sorted T cell fraction (not recorded which). The receptors originated from a male donor with ankylosing spondylitis. Each CDR3 is given with its conserved first and last residue. D genes are given only for firm matches. Clone size appears in some rows only: once, few, many, or a class for an expanded clone.

v_call	clone_size	j_call	d_call	cdr3_nt	cdr3_aa
TRBV5-1	few	TRBJ2-1	NA	TGCGCCAGCAGCTCGGAGCGTACCTACAATGAGCAGTTCTTC	CASSSERTYNEQFF
TRBV7-6	few	TRBJ2-1	TRBD2	TGTGCCAGCAGCTTGGCTAGCGGGAGGTTTCAGTTCTTC	CASSLASGRFQFF
TRBV6-2/TRBV6-3	NA	TRBJ2-7	NA	TGTGCCAGCAGTTTCACCCCCCAGGCCTACGAGCAGTACTTC	CASSFTPQAYEQYF
TRBV5-1	few	TRBJ1-5	NA	TGCGCCAGCAGCTTTGGGTCAGGGAGCAATCAGCCCCAGCATTTT	CASSFGSGSNQPQHF
TRBV5-1	NA	TRBJ2-6	TRBD1	TGCGCCAGCAGCCCCTTTCGACAGGGGAAGTCTGGGGCCAACGTCCTGACTTTC	CASSPFRQGKSGANVLTF
TRBV7-9	NA	TRBJ2-1	NA	TGTGCCAGCAGCTTAGCCGGGGCGACAGCCTACAATGAGCAGTTCTTC	CASSLAGATAYNEQFF
TRBV12-3/TRBV12-4	NA	TRBJ1-5	NA	TGTGCCAGCAGTTTAAGGCCGACTAATCAGCCCCAGCATTTT	CASSLRPTNQPQHF
TRBV25-1	few	TRBJ2-1	TRBD2	TGTGCCAGCAGAGTGGGACTAGCGGGAACGGGTGAGCAGTTCTTC	CASRVGLAGTGEQFF
TRBV10-1	few	TRBJ2-2	NA	TGCGCCAGCAGTGAGTTGTCCGGGCCCTATCCCGGGGAGCTGTTTTTT	CASSELSGPYPGELFF
TRBV10-1	few	TRBJ2-1	TRBD2	TGCGCCAGCAGTATGACTAGCGGGCCCTACAATGAGCAGTTCTTC	CASSMTSGPYNEQFF
TRBV28	NA	TRBJ2-1	NA	TGTGCCAGCGAGAGACCCCTAGCCCCCAATGAGCAGTTCTTC	CASERPLAPNEQFF
TRBV12-3/TRBV12-4	NA	TRBJ2-1	NA	TGTGCCAGCAGTCGGGGCCAGACCAACAATGAGCAGTTCTTC	CASSRGQTNNEQFF
TRBV2	many	TRBJ2-1	TRBD2	TGTGCCAGCAGGGGGGAGGGTTACAATGAGCAGTTCTTC	CASRGEGYNEQFF
TRBV11-2	NA	TRBJ2-2	NA	TGTGCCAGCAGGACACCTTCGAACACCGGGGAGCTGTTTTTT	CASRTPSNTGELFF
TRBV11-2	few	TRBJ2-7	TRBD2	TGTGCCAGCAGCTTCCTAGCGGGATACTCCTACGAGCAGTACTTC	CASSFLAGYSYEQYF
TRBV12-3/TRBV12-4	NA	TRBJ1-2	NA	TGTGCCAGCAGTTTAGCGCCAACCACCTATGGCTACACCTTC	CASSLAPTTYGYTF
TRBV4-1	few	TRBJ2-5	TRBD2	TGCGCCAGCAGCCGATATCTAGCGGGAAAAGAGACCCAGTACTTC	CASSRYLAGKETQYF
TRBV20-1	NA	TRBJ2-3	NA	TGCAGTGCTAGCTTCGTAGCGGCTACAGATACGCAGTATTTT	CSASFVAATDTQYF
TRBV7-9	many	TRBJ2-1	NA	TGTGCCAGCAGCTACGGAGGGCCAGGGAATGAGCAGTTCTTC	CASSYGGPGNEQFF
TRBV6-1	few	TRBJ2-3	TRBD1	TGTGCCAGCAGCCGAGGACAGGGGGAGAAAACTAAAAATACGCAGTATTTT	CASSRGQGEKTKNTQYF
TRBV29-1	few	TRBJ2-5	NA	TGCAGCGCCACCGGGACGCAGGGAGAGACCCAGTACTTC	CSATGTQGETQYF
TRBV7-2	NA	TRBJ1-2	TRBD1	TGTGCCAGCAGCCCCCGACAGGGAGTGGCGGGCTACACCTTC	CASSPRQGVAGYTF
TRBV5-1	many	TRBJ1-5	NA	TGCGCCAGCAGCTGGGACGGAAATCAGCCCCAGCATTTT	CASSWDGNQPQHF
TRBV5-1	many	TRBJ2-1	TRBD2	TGCGCCAGCAGCCCAGGAAACGGGCTAGCGGGAGTTGATGAGCAGTTCTTC	CASSPGNGLAGVDEQFF
TRBV5-1	NA	TRBJ2-3	NA	TGCGCCAGCAGCTTGGCCGACAGAAGAACAGATACGCAGTATTTT	CASSLADRRTDTQYF
TRBV9	NA	TRBJ1-1	TRBD1	TGTGCCAGCAGCGTAGTTGCACAGGGGGCTGGTGAAGCTTTCTTT	CASSVVAQGAGEAFF
TRBV7-8	NA	TRBJ2-7	NA	TGTGCCAGCAGCTTAGCGGACGCGGTAGCCTACGAGCAGTACTTC	CASSLADAVAYEQYF
TRBV10-2	few	TRBJ2-1	TRBD2	TGCGCCAGCAGTGTAAGCGGGAGTAGGGATGAGCAGTTCTTC	CASSVSGSRDEQFF